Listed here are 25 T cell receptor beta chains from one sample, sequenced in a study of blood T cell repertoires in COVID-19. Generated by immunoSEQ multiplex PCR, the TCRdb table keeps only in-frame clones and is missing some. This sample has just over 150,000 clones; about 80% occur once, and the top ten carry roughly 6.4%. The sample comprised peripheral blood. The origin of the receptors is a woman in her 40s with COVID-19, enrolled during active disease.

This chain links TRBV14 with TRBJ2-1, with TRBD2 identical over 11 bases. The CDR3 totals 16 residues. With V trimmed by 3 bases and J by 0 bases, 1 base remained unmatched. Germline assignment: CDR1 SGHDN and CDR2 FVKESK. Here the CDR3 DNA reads TGTGCCAGCAGCCAGGGACTAGCGGCCTCCTACAATGAGCAGTTCTTC. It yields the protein CASSQGLAASYNEQFF.

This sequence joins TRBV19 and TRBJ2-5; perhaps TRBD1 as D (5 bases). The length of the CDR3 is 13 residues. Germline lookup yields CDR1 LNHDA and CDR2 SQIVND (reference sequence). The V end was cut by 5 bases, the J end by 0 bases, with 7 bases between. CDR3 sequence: CASSGQNQETQYF. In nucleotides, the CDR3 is TGTGCCAGTAGTGGACAAAACCAAGAGACCCAGTACTTC.

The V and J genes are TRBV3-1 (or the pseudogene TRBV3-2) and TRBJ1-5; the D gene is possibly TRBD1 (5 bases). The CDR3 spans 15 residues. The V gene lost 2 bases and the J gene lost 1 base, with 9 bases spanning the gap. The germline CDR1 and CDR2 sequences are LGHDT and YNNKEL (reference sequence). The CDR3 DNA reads TGTGCCAGCAGCCAACAGGGTTTGAGCAATCAGCCCCAGCATTTT. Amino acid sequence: CASSQQGLSNQPQHF.

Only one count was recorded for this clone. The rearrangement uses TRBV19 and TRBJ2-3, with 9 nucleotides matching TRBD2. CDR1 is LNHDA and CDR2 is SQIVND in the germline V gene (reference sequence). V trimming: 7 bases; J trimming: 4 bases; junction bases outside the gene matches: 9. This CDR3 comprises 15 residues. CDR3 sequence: CASTLSGGFADTQYF. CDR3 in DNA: TGTGCCAGTACCCTAAGCGGGGGGTTCGCAGATACGCAGTATTTT.

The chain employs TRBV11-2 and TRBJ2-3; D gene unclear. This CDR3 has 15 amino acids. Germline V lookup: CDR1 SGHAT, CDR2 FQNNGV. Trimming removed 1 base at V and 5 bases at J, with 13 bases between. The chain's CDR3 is CASSLVRTKGDTQYF. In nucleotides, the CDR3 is TGTGCCAGCAGCTTAGTCAGAACTAAAGGAGATACGCAGTATTTT.

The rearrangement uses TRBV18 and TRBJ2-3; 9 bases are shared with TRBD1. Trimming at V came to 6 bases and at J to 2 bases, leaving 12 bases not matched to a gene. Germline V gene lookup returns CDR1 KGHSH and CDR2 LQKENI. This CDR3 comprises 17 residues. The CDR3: CASSSEQGARNTDTQYF. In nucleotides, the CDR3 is TGTGCCAGCTCGTCGGAACAGGGGGCGCGGAACACAGATACGCAGTATTTT. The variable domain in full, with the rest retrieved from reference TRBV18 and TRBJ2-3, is NAGVMQNPRHLVRRRGQEARLRCSPMKGHSHVYWYRQLPEEGLKFMVYLQKENIIDESGMPKERFSAEFPKEGPSILRIQQVVRGDSAAYFCASSSEQGARNTDTQYFGPGTRLTVL.

The CDR3 nucleotides read TGCGCCAGCACCCCAGGGACTAATGAGCAGTTCTTC. Protein sequence: CASTPGTNEQFF. The chain joins TRBV10-2 to TRBJ2-1; a possible D gene is TRBD2 (6 bases). The V gene lost 7 bases and the J gene lost 7 bases, with 11 bases spanning the gap. Germline V gene sequence: CDR1 WSHSY, CDR2 SAAADI. This CDR3 has 12 residues.

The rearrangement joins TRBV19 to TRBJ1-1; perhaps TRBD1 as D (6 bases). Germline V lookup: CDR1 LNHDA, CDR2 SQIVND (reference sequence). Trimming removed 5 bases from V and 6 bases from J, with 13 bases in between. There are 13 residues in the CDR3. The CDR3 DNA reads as TGTGCCAGTAGTCTCTGGGGGCGACCTGAAGCTTTCTTT. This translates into CASSLWGRPEAFF.

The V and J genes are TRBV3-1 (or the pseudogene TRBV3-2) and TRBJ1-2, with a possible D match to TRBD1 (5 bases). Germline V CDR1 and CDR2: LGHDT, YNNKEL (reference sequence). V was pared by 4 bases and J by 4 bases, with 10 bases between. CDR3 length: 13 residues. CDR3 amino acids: CASSLGGAYGYTF. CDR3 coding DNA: TGTGCCAGCAGCCTTGGTGGGGCCTATGGCTACACCTTC.

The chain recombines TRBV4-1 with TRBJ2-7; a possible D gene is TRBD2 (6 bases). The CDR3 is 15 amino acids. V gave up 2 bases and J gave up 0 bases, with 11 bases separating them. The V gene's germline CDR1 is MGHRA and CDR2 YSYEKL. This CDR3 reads CASSQRDSSSYEQYF. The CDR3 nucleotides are TGCGCCAGCAGCCAAAGGGACTCTAGCTCCTACGAGCAGTACTTC.

This CDR3 is CASFGCTDTQYF. The CDR3 DNA follows: TGTGCCTCATTTGGCTGCACAGATACGCAGTATTTT. This chain connects TRBV24-1 to TRBJ2-3, with D uncertain. The CDR3 is 12 amino acids. V was trimmed by 12 bases and J by 1 base, leaving 10 bases between them. Germline V lookup: CDR1 KGHDR, CDR2 SFDVKD.

In DNA, the CDR3 is TGTGCCAGCAGCTTCACACAGGGTAGTGAGCAGTACGTC. Translated: CASSFTQGSEQYV. This chain uses TRBV13 with TRBJ2-7; maybe TRBD1 (6 bases). Per germline, CDR1 PRHDT and CDR2 FYEKMQ (reference sequence). V gave up 3 bases and J gave up 7 bases, with 13 bases separating them. There are 13 residues in the CDR3.

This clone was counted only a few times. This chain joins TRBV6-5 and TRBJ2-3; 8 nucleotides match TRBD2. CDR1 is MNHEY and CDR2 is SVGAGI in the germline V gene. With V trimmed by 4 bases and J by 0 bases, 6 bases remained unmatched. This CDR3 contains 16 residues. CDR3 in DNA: TGTGCCAGCAGTTCTACCAGACTAGCGAGCACAGATACGCAGTATTTT. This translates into CASSSTRLASTDTQYF.

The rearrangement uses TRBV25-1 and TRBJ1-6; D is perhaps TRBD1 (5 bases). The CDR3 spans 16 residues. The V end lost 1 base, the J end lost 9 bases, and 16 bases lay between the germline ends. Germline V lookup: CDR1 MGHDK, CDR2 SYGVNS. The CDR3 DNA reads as TGTGCCAGCAGTGAATTGCAGGGCCGCTCAAGTTCACCCCTCCACTTT. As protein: CASSELQGRSSSPLHF. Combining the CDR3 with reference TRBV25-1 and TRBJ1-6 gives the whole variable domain EADIYQTPRYLVIGTGKKITLECSQTMGHDKMYWYQQDPGMELHLIHYSYGVNSTEKGDLSSESTVSRIRTEHFPLTLESARPSHTSQYLCASSELQGRSSSPLHFGNGTRLTVT.

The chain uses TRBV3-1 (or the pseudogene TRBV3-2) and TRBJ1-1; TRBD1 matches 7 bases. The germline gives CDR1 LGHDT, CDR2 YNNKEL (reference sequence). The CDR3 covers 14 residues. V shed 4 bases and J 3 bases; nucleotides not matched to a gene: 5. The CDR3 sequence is CASSRLTGDTEAFF. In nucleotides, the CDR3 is TGTGCCAGCAGCCGCCTAACAGGGGACACTGAAGCTTTCTTT.

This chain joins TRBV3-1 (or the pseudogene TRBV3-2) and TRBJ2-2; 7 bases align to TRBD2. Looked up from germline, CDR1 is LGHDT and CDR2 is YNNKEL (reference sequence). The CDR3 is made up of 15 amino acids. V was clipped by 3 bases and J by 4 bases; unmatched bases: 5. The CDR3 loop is CASSHWEGLTGELFF. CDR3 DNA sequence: TGTGCCAGCAGCCATTGGGAGGGCCTCACCGGGGAGCTGTTTTTT.

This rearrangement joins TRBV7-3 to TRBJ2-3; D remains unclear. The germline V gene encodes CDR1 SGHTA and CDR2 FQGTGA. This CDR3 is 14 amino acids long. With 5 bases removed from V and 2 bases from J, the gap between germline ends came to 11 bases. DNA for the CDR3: TGTGCCAGCAGCCTGACTCCCTACACAGATACGCAGTATTTT. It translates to CASSLTPYTDTQYF.

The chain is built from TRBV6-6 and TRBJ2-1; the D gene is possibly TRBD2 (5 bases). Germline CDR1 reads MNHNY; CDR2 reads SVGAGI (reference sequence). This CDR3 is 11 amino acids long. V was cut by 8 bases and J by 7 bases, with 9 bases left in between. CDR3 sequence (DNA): TGTGCCAGCGGGAGTTGGAATGAGCAGTTCTTC. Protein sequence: CASGSWNEQFF.

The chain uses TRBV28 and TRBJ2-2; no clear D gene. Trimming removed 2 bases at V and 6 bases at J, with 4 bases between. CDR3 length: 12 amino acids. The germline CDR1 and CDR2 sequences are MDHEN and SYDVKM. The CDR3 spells CASSLQAGELFF. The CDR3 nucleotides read TGTGCCAGCAGTTTACAGGCCGGGGAGCTGTTTTTT.

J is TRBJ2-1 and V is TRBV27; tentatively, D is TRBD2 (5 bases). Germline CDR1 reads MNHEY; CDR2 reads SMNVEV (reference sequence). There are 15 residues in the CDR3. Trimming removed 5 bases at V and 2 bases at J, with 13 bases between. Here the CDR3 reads CASSLEGFAYNEQFF. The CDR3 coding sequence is TGTGCCAGCAGTCTCGAGGGCTTCGCCTACAATGAGCAGTTCTTC.

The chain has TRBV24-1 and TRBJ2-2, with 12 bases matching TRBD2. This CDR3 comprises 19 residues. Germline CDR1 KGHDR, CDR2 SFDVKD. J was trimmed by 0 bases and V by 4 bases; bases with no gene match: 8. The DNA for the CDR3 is TGTGCCACCAGTGACCTCGGACTAGCGGGAAGCGCGAACACCGGGGAGCTGTTTTTT. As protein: CATSDLGLAGSANTGELFF.

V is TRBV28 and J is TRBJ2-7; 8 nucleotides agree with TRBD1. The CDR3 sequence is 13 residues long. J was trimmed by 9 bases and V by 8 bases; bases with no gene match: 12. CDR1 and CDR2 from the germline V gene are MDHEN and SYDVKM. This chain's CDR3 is CASCVTGGPGQYF. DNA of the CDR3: TGTGCCAGCTGTGTTACAGGGGGGCCGGGGCAGTACTTC.

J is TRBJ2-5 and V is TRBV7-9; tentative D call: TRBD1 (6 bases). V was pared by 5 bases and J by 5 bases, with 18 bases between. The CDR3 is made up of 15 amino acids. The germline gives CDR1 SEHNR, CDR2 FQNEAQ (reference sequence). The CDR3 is CASSPRLDSQETQYF. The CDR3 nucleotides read TGTGCCAGCAGCCCCAGATTGGACAGTCAGGAGACCCAGTACTTC.

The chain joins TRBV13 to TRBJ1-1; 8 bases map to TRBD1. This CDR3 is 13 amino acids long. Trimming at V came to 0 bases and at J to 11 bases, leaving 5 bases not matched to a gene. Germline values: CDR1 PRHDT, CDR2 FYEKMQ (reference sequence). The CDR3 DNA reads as TGTGCCAGCAGCTTAGGCAGGGGGCGTTCGGCTTTCTTT. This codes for CASSLGRGRSAFF. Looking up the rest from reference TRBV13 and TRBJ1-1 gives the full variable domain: AAGVIQSPRHLIKEKRETATLKCYPIPRHDTVYWYQQGPGQDPQFLISFYEKMQSDKGSIPDRFSAQQFSDYHSELNMSSLELGDSALYFCASSLGRGRSAFFGQGTRLTVV.

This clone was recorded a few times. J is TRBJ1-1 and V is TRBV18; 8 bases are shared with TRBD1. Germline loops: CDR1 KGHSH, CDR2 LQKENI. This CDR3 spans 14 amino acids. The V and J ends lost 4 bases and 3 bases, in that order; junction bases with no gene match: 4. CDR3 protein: CASSRPTGDTEAFF. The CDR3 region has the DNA TGTGCCAGCTCACGCCCGACAGGGGACACTGAAGCTTTCTTT.